A selection of T cell receptor beta chains follows, all from one sample in a study of cytomegalovirus exposure and HLA in healthy donors. Profiling relied on immunoSEQ multiplex PCR, and the TCRdb table lists in-frame clones only, not all of them. The sample contains over 150,000 clones, 70% to 80% of which appear only once. Sample: PBMCs. The receptors originated from a woman aged 25 to 45 in good health and CMV-seronegative. Each CDR3 is given with its conserved first and last residue. D genes are given only for firm matches. Clone size is shown for a subset of rows, as once, few, many or a class of expanded clone.

CDR3 protein: CASSYGTGSGNTIYF
CDR3 DNA: TGTGCCAGCAGCTACGGGACAGGGAGTGGAAACACCATATATTTT
CDR3 length: 15
D gene: TRBD1
clone size: .
V gene: TRBV5-5
J gene: TRBJ1-3

CDR3 protein: CASSQQGSETQYF
CDR3 DNA: TGCGCCAGCAGCCAACAGGGGTCGGAGACCCAGTACTTC
CDR3 length: 13
D gene: .
clone size: .
V gene: TRBV4-1
J gene: TRBJ2-5

CDR3 protein: CASRLSTFSAEGYGYTF
CDR3 DNA: TGTGCCAGCAGACTCTCTACTTTTTCGGCAGAGGGCTATGGCTACACCTTC
CDR3 length: 17
D gene: .
clone size: .
V gene: TRBV28
J gene: TRBJ1-2

CDR3 protein: CASSKGQGRNYGYTF
CDR3 DNA: TGCGCCAGCAGTAAGGGACAGGGGAGAAACTATGGCTACACCTTC
CDR3 length: 15
D gene: TRBD1
clone size: .
V gene: TRBV4-1
J gene: TRBJ1-2

CDR3 protein: CASSIRGSYEQYF
CDR3 DNA: TGCGCCAGCAGCATCAGGGGGTCCTACGAGCAGTACTTC
CDR3 length: 13
D gene: TRBD1
clone size: .
V gene: TRBV5-1
J gene: TRBJ2-7

CDR3 protein: CASSVGQGLILDYGYTF
CDR3 DNA: TGTGCCAGCAGCGTAGGGCAGGGCTTGATCTTGGACTATGGCTACACCTTC
CDR3 length: 17
D gene: .
clone size: .
V gene: TRBV9
J gene: TRBJ1-2

CDR3 protein: CASSARGLGEKLFF
CDR3 DNA: TGTGCCAGCAGCGCCAGGGGGTTGGGTGAAAAACTGTTTTTT
CDR3 length: 14
D gene: TRBD1
clone size: .
V gene: TRBV11-2
J gene: TRBJ1-4

CDR3 protein: CASSLEGLAGGPADTQYF
CDR3 DNA: TGCGCCAGCAGCTTGGAGGGACTAGCGGGGGGGCCAGCAGATACGCAGTATTTT
CDR3 length: 18
D gene: TRBD2
clone size: .
V gene: TRBV5-1
J gene: TRBJ2-3

CDR3 protein: CASTSGSRETQYF
CDR3 DNA: TGTGCCAGCACTAGCGGGAGTCGAGAGACCCAGTACTTC
CDR3 length: 13
D gene: TRBD2
clone size: .
V gene: TRBV6-1
J gene: TRBJ2-5

CDR3 protein: CASSLAPETQYF
CDR3 DNA: TGTGCCAGCAGCTTAGCCCCGGAGACCCAGTACTTC
CDR3 length: 12
D gene: .
clone size: .
V gene: TRBV7-9
J gene: TRBJ2-5

CDR3 protein: CASSSDKNTEAFF
CDR3 DNA: TGCGCCAGCAGCTCGGACAAAAACACTGAAGCTTTCTTT
CDR3 length: 13
D gene: .
clone size: .
V gene: TRBV5-1
J gene: TRBJ1-1

CDR3 protein: CASSPSSEQYF
CDR3 DNA: TGTGCCAGCAGCCCCTCGAGTGAGCAGTACTTC
CDR3 length: 11
D gene: .
clone size: .
V gene: TRBV16
J gene: TRBJ2-7

CDR3 protein: CASRPGNTEAFF
CDR3 DNA: TGTGCCAGCCGACCAGGGAACACTGAAGCTTTCTTT
CDR3 length: 12
D gene: .
clone size: few
V gene: TRBV13
J gene: TRBJ1-1

CDR3 protein: CSSSPWTGASSYEQYF
CDR3 DNA: TGTTCCAGCAGCCCATGGACAGGCGCTAGCTCCTACGAGCAGTACTTC
CDR3 length: 16
D gene: TRBD1
clone size: .
V gene: TRBV7-9
J gene: TRBJ2-7

CDR3 protein: CASSLLDRNQPQHF
CDR3 DNA: TGTGCCAGCTCACTCCTCGACAGAAATCAGCCCCAGCATTTT
CDR3 length: 14
D gene: .
clone size: .
V gene: TRBV18
J gene: TRBJ1-5

CDR3 protein: CASSLDLSEQFF
CDR3 DNA: TGCGCCAGCAGCTTGGATCTTAGTGAGCAGTTCTTC
CDR3 length: 12
D gene: .
clone size: few
V gene: TRBV5-1
J gene: TRBJ2-1

CDR3 protein: CASSSPGHPGNTIYF
CDR3 DNA: TGTGCCAGCAGCTCCCCGGGACATCCTGGAAACACCATATATTTT
CDR3 length: 15
D gene: .
clone size: .
V gene: TRBV7-9
J gene: TRBJ1-3

CDR3 protein: CASSENQGASEKLFF
CDR3 DNA: TGTGCCAGCAGTGAGAATCAGGGGGCGAGTGAAAAACTGTTTTTT
CDR3 length: 15
D gene: TRBD1
clone size: .
V gene: TRBV25-1
J gene: TRBJ1-4

CDR3 protein: CASSGGLADYYYNEQFF
CDR3 DNA: TGTGCCAGCAGCGGGGGACTAGCGGACTATTACTACAATGAGCAGTTCTTC
CDR3 length: 17
D gene: TRBD2
clone size: .
V gene: TRBV5-4
J gene: TRBJ2-1

CDR3 protein: CASTPPLGFGTDTQYF
CDR3 DNA: TGTGCCAGCACCCCGCCCCTAGGCTTTGGCACAGATACGCAGTATTTT
CDR3 length: 16
D gene: .
clone size: few
V gene: TRBV5-5
J gene: TRBJ2-3

CDR3 protein: CASSYLSTSGSTDTQYF
CDR3 DNA: TGTGCCAGCAGCTACCTCTCGACTAGCGGAAGCACAGATACGCAGTATTTT
CDR3 length: 17
D gene: TRBD2
clone size: .
V gene: TRBV7-6
J gene: TRBJ2-3

CDR3 protein: CASSEGLVRELFF
CDR3 DNA: TGTGCCAGCAGTGAAGGACTAGTCAGGGAGCTGTTTTTT
CDR3 length: 13
D gene: TRBD2
clone size: .
V gene: TRBV6-5
J gene: TRBJ2-2

CDR3 protein: CASSAGTANTEAFF
CDR3 DNA: TGCGCCAGCAGCGCCGGGACAGCGAACACTGAAGCTTTCTTT
CDR3 length: 14
D gene: TRBD1
clone size: .
V gene: TRBV5-1
J gene: TRBJ1-1

CDR3 protein: CASSSAVGGLNNEQFF
CDR3 DNA: TGTGCCAGCAGCTCCGCCGTGGGGGGGTTGAACAATGAGCAGTTCTTC
CDR3 length: 16
D gene: TRBD2
clone size: few
V gene: TRBV7-8
J gene: TRBJ2-1

CDR3 protein: CASSQLDRVSNEQFF
CDR3 DNA: TGTGCCAGCAGCCAACTGGACAGGGTAAGCAATGAGCAGTTCTTC
CDR3 length: 15
D gene: TRBD1
clone size: .
V gene: TRBV5-6
J gene: TRBJ2-1

CDR3 protein: CATSRGSGSLYEQYF
CDR3 DNA: TGTGCCACCAGCAGAGGAAGCGGGAGCCTCTACGAGCAGTACTTC
CDR3 length: 15
D gene: TRBD2
clone size: .
V gene: TRBV15
J gene: TRBJ2-7

CDR3 protein: CATDAGGNEKLFF
CDR3 DNA: TGTGCCACCGACGCAGGCGGGAATGAAAAACTGTTTTTT
CDR3 length: 13
D gene: .
clone size: few
V gene: TRBV19
J gene: TRBJ1-4

CDR3 protein: CASSSGGRYEQYF
CDR3 DNA: TGTGCCAGCAGCTCAGGAGGACGCTACGAGCAGTACTTC
CDR3 length: 13
D gene: .
clone size: .
V gene: TRBV11-2
J gene: TRBJ2-7

CDR3 protein: CASSSGTGVNNEQFF
CDR3 DNA: TGCGCCAGCAGCTCCGGGACAGGGGTGAACAATGAGCAGTTCTTC
CDR3 length: 15
D gene: TRBD1
clone size: .
V gene: TRBV5-1
J gene: TRBJ2-1

CDR3 protein: CASSVTSGDYNEQFF
CDR3 DNA: TGTGCCAGCAGTGTAACTAGCGGGGATTACAATGAGCAGTTCTTC
CDR3 length: 15
D gene: TRBD2
clone size: .
V gene: TRBV2
J gene: TRBJ2-1

CDR3 protein: CASTGRGRGNTEAFF
CDR3 DNA: TGTGCCAGCACGGGCAGGGGCCGGGGGAACACTGAAGCTTTCTTT
CDR3 length: 15
D gene: .
clone size: .
V gene: TRBV6-5
J gene: TRBJ1-1

CDR3 protein: CASAMDPTNYGYPF
CDR3 DNA: TGTGCCTCAGCAATGGATCCCACTAACTATGGCTACCCCTTC
CDR3 length: 14
D gene: .
clone size: .
V gene: TRBV6-4
J gene: TRBJ1-2

CDR3 protein: CAWASGNFNNEQFF
CDR3 DNA: TGTGCCTGGGCTAGCGGTAACTTCAACAATGAGCAGTTCTTC
CDR3 length: 14
D gene: TRBD2
clone size: .
V gene: TRBV30
J gene: TRBJ2-1

CDR3 protein: CASSPPGTGVAEQYF
CDR3 DNA: TGTGCCAGCAGTCCCCCAGGGACAGGGGTTGCCGAGCAGTACTTC
CDR3 length: 15
D gene: TRBD1
clone size: .
V gene: TRBV27
J gene: TRBJ2-7

CDR3 protein: CASRSRAFQETQYF
CDR3 DNA: TGCGCCAGCCGCTCCCGAGCCTTCCAAGAGACCCAGTACTTC
CDR3 length: 14
D gene: .
clone size: .
V gene: TRBV5-1
J gene: TRBJ2-5

CDR3 protein: CASSQDESGTSSGANVLTF
CDR3 DNA: TGTGCCAGCAGCCAAGACGAGAGCGGGACATCCTCTGGGGCCAACGTCCTGACTTTC
CDR3 length: 19
D gene: .
clone size: .
V gene: TRBV4-2
J gene: TRBJ2-6

CDR3 protein: CASRASGNTIYF
CDR3 DNA: TGTGCCAGCAGGGCCTCTGGAAACACCATATATTTT
CDR3 length: 12
D gene: .
clone size: .
V gene: TRBV25-1
J gene: TRBJ1-3

CDR3 protein: CASSLETSGYNEQFF
CDR3 DNA: TGCGCCAGCAGCTTGGAAACTAGCGGTTACAATGAGCAGTTCTTC
CDR3 length: 15
D gene: TRBD2
clone size: .
V gene: TRBV5-1
J gene: TRBJ2-1

CDR3 protein: CASSERTDNEKLFF
CDR3 DNA: TGTGCCAGCAGTGAGAGGACAGATAATGAAAAACTGTTTTTT
CDR3 length: 14
D gene: .
clone size: .
V gene: TRBV6-1
J gene: TRBJ1-4

CDR3 protein: CAALSTGELFF
CDR3 DNA: TGTGCCGCCCTGAGCACCGGGGAGCTGTTTTTT
CDR3 length: 11
D gene: .
clone size: .
V gene: TRBV7-2
J gene: TRBJ2-2

CDR3 protein: CAWSVGVQTGEAFF
CDR3 DNA: TGTGCCTGGAGTGTAGGGGTCCAAACAGGTGAAGCTTTCTTT
CDR3 length: 14
D gene: .
clone size: .
V gene: TRBV30
J gene: TRBJ1-1

CDR3 protein: CATSREGRGPDTQYF
CDR3 DNA: TGTGCCACCAGCAGAGAAGGTAGGGGCCCAGATACGCAGTATTTT
CDR3 length: 15
D gene: .
clone size: .
V gene: TRBV15
J gene: TRBJ2-3

CDR3 protein: CASSTLGGGLTDTQYF
CDR3 DNA: TGTGCCAGCAGTACTTTGGGGGGGGGTTTGACAGATACGCAGTATTTT
CDR3 length: 16
D gene: TRBD2
clone size: few
V gene: TRBV6-6
J gene: TRBJ2-3

CDR3 protein: CASSSLGAATNEKLFF
CDR3 DNA: TGTGCCAGCAGCAGCTTGGGGGCTGCAACTAATGAAAAACTGTTTTTT
CDR3 length: 16
D gene: .
clone size: .
V gene: TRBV7-9
J gene: TRBJ1-4

CDR3 protein: CASGTPGQESDTQYF
CDR3 DNA: TGCGCCAGCGGCACACCGGGACAGGAATCCGATACGCAGTATTTT
CDR3 length: 15
D gene: TRBD1
clone size: .
V gene: TRBV5-1
J gene: TRBJ2-3

CDR3 protein: CASSVTGGETQYF
CDR3 DNA: TGTGCCAGCAGCGTGACAGGGGGAGAGACCCAGTACTTC
CDR3 length: 13
D gene: TRBD1
clone size: .
V gene: TRBV5-6
J gene: TRBJ2-5

CDR3 protein: CASSSLWDRALGQPQHF
CDR3 DNA: TGTGCCAGCAGTTCCCTTTGGGACAGGGCGCTGGGGCAGCCCCAGCATTTT
CDR3 length: 17
D gene: TRBD1
clone size: once
V gene: TRBV27
J gene: TRBJ1-5